The T cell receptor (beta chain) described here comes from a study of T cells in Graves' hyperthyroidism and ophthalmopathy (dated by TCRdb to between 2018 and 2021). At the level of the whole study: Peripheral blood was sampled at the time of initial diagnosis, prior to any treatment. The roughly 100 discovery patients were randomly divided into training and test sets at a 7:3 ratio. TCR V-J signatures able to tell the groups apart were searched for in a discovery cohort of some 100 patients, of whom around 42 had Graves' ophthalmopathy and 57 had stable Graves' hyperthyroidism. In addition, the study compared T-cell repertoires in thyroid tissue and in blood from several Graves' hyperthyroidism patients. Prospective prediction of ophthalmopathy was tested in an independent validation cohort consisting of some 19 hyperthyroidism patients and 15 or so patients who later progressed to ophthalmopathy. TCR Vbeta CDR3 sequencing of 130 to 150 peripheral blood samples (over 40 ophthalmopathy, under 80 hyperthyroidism and some 17 progressor patients) is reported in the paper. Once sampling was done, hyperthyroidism patients were given methimazole at a starting dose of 30 mg daily, whereas ophthalmopathy patients were given high-dose intravenous methylprednisolone.

The investigation overall reported the following: Most expanded thyroid clonotypes (frequency above 0.001) were also detected in blood, suggesting blood repertoires may reflect thyroid immune responses. A model built on a 13 V-J signature distinguished ophthalmopathy from stable hyperthyroidism, reaching about 88% sensitivity and around 82% specificity in cross-validation and 80%/75% in testing. In validation, progression to ophthalmopathy was predicted by the model with 70.59% sensitivity and roughly 76% specificity, a median of approximately 6.5 months before onset. Sample size was not statistically predetermined, and investigators were not blinded to group allocation.

Stable Graves' hyperthyroidism was defined as the absence of progression to ophthalmopathy over 18 months of follow-up. Hyperthyroidism patients were aged 18 to 65 years and newly diagnosed, with disease duration of less than 2 months. The study excluded patients with uncontrolled infections, other autoimmune diseases, pregnancy or lactation. Diagnoses relied on clinical symptoms, serum thyroxine and TRAb, thyroid ultrasound and orbital computed tomography. Ficoll-Paque density gradient centrifugation was used to isolate PBMCs from around 9.1 ml of fresh peripheral blood. Total RNA was extracted using Trizol reagent, and RNA quality was assessed on an Agilent 2100 Bioanalyzer. The TCR beta CDR3 regions were amplified from the RNA transcripts. The first round of RT-PCR for the TCR CDR3 was performed with the HTBI primer set and the Qiagen OneStep RT-PCR kit. Libraries were constructed in a second round of multiplex PCR, after which size selection and purification were performed. Libraries were sequenced paired-end with 100 bp reads on an Illumina HiSeq2000. As for how the authors treated the data: SOAPnuke was used to process the raw data, with reads discarded if the reads contained adapters or uncalled bases, had a mean Phred below 15, or lacked an exact constant-primer or identifier match. COPE v1.2.5 was used to merge the high-quality paired reads, and each unique nucleotide sequence was defined as a clonotype. MiTCR v1.1 was used to align the clonotypes against IMGT TRBV, TRBD and TRBJ reference segments. Only V-J combinations with frequency above 0.0001, covering approximately 99% of repertoires, were analysed. A TCS score was defined as the ratio of F50 (clonal expansion) to E x V (chaos), with BLOSUM62-based TCRdist applied between CDR3 peptides within each V-J. Welch's t-statistics and random forest reduced roughly 540 V-J features to roughly 13, which were used in a naive Bayes classifier (R e1071). The public reads were quality trimmed at Q25 with fastp and then assembled into clones with MiXCR by TCRdb, keeping productive beta chains. CDR3 protein duplicates are merged, each entry listing the most common genes and DNA. TCRdb, not the original authors, processed these V and J calls. The sample records roughly 630,000 distinct CDR3 sequences, around 16% of which are singletons. Of the sample, under 7.5% falls within the top ten clones.

The CDR3 spans 15 residues, from the cysteine through the phenylalanine. Only the CDR3 DNA stays, 45 bases, in frame from base 1. Compared with germline, V lacks 1 base and J lacks 1 base; bases without a gene match: 3. As encoded in the germline V gene, CDR1 is SGDLS while CDR2 is YYNGEE. Note on this clonotype: The specificity of this receptor is unknown. No qualities accompany the bases; no much larger clone lies one base away.

The sequence was obtained from a woman in her thirties with Graves' hyperthyroidism. Recombination joined TRBV9 with TRBJ1-1; the central 8 bases match TRBD1. The source material was blood. The base sequence is TGTGCCAGCAGCGTACGAGGACAGGGGAACACTGAAGCTTTCTTT. This codes for CASSVRGQGNTEAFF.